These 11 T cell receptor beta chains came from one sample sequenced in a study of CD8 T cells in Susac syndrome. Random-hexamer reverse transcription was applied to roughly 0.5 to 1 ug RNA. Via MiXCR, TCRdb re-called the immunoSEQ multiplex PCR reads, giving one row per CDR3 protein. The sample has some 120,000 distinct CDR3 sequences; about nine tenths are singletons. The sample taken for sequencing was CD8+ T cells from PBMCs. The receptors derive from a human donor in good health.

J is TRBJ2-3 and V is TRBV7-3, with a tentative D call TRBD1 (6 bases). V shed 5 bases and J shed 5 bases, with 20 bases lying between them. The germline V gene encodes CDR1 SGHTA and CDR2 FQGTGA. The length of the CDR3 is 16 residues. In nucleotides, the CDR3 is TGTGCCAGCAGCAACGGTATTGCAGGGGCTGAAGATACGCAGTATTTT. Protein product: CASSNGIAGAEDTQYF.

This clonotype was counted once. J is TRBJ2-3 and V is TRBV20-1, with 9 bases lining up with TRBD2. CDR1 and CDR2 (germline): DFQATT, SNEGSKA (reference sequence). CDR3 length: 16 amino acids. V dropped 4 bases and J dropped 2; count of bases not matched to a gene: 10. The CDR3 DNA reads TGCAGTGCTAAAAAGACTAGCGGAGCGGCCACAGATACGCAGTATTTT. Its translation: CSAKKTSGAATDTQYF.

The CDR3 DNA sequence: TGTGCCAGCAGGGCCCGCGGCTACACCTTC. Translated: CASRARGYTF. The rearrangement links TRBV2 to TRBJ1-2; no reliable D call. The V gene's germline CDR1 is SNHLY and CDR2 FYNNEI. CDR3 length: 10 residues. The ends were cut back, 6 bases at V and 8 bases at J, with 7 bases in the middle.

This sequence joins TRBV5-1 and TRBJ2-1, with 15 bases identical to TRBD2. Per germline, CDR1 SGHRS and CDR2 YFSETQ. J was trimmed by 9 bases and V by 1 base; bases with no gene match: 2. This CDR3 has 15 amino acids. The CDR3: CASSLRTSGGGEQFF. The CDR3 bases are TGCGCCAGCAGCTTGAGGACTAGCGGGGGGGGTGAGCAGTTCTTC.

The chain has TRBV29-1 and TRBJ1-1; a weak D match, TRBD1 (5 bases). V shed 4 bases and J shed 1 base, with 13 bases lying between them. The CDR3 has 14 residues. Germline loops: CDR1 SQVTM, CDR2 ANQGSEA. The CDR3 DNA reads as TGCAGCGTTGGTTCCGGCAGGGCGAACACTGAAGCTTTCTTT. It specifies CSVGSGRANTEAFF.

DNA for the CDR3: TGTGCCGTTCAAGGGAACACCATATATTTT. Its protein is CAVQGNTIYF. The chain links TRBV12-3 or TRBV12-4 to TRBJ1-3; no clear D. V lost 11 bases and J lost 7, with 9 bases in between. This CDR3 comprises 10 residues.

The chain has TRBV5-6 and TRBJ1-2, with D perhaps matching TRBD1 (6 bases). The V end was cut by 0 bases, the J end by 2 bases, with 11 bases between. This CDR3 is 15 amino acids long. Germline lookup yields CDR1 SGHDT and CDR2 YYEEEE. In DNA form, the CDR3 reads TGTGCCAGCAGCTTGGGGGGGCTACCCAACTATGGCTACACCTTC. Translation: CASSLGGLPNYGYTF.

The chain combines TRBV7-3 with TRBJ2-3; D may be TRBD1 (5 bases). Deletions cut 2 bases from V and 10 bases from J, with 13 bases between. CDR1 SGHTA and CDR2 FQGTGA come from the germline V gene. The CDR3 covers 13 residues. CDR3 in amino acids: CASSLEQESAQYF. CDR3 DNA sequence: TGTGCCAGCAGCTTAGAACAGGAATCTGCGCAGTATTTT.

The rearrangement links TRBV5-6 to TRBJ2-5; the D gene is possibly TRBD2 (5 bases). V dropped 0 bases and J dropped 3 bases, with 9 bases sitting between them. The germline V gene has CDR1 SGHDT and CDR2 YYEEEE. There are 14 residues in the CDR3. CDR3 protein: CASSLVSGKETQYF. Written as DNA, the CDR3 is TGTGCCAGCAGCTTGGTTTCGGGAAAAGAGACCCAGTACTTC.

V usage is TRBV5-1 and J usage is TRBJ2-2; D is perhaps TRBD2 (6 bases). V dropped 3 bases and J dropped 0 bases, with 12 bases sitting between them. Germline V CDR1 and CDR2: SGHRS, YFSETQ. CDR3 size: 16 residues. The CDR3 loop is CASSSGVAANTGELFF. The CDR3 DNA reads TGCGCCAGCAGCTCCGGAGTAGCGGCGAACACCGGGGAGCTGTTTTTT.

The chain couples TRBV7-9 to TRBJ1-3; D might be TRBD1 (6 bases). From germline, CDR1 is SEHNR and CDR2 FQNEAQ (reference sequence). The CDR3 is made up of 17 amino acids. Trimming shortened V by 5 bases and J by 0 bases, and 17 bases separated the two germline ends. The CDR3, as DNA: TGTGCCAGCAGCAGCCTTGGACAGCCATCCTCTGGAAACACCATATATTTT. The encoded protein is CASSSLGQPSSGNTIYF.